This T cell receptor beta chain comes out of a study of T cell responses to AZD1222 COVID-19 vaccine. The study's findings and limits: At 160-218 and 743-854, vaccine-associated CD4 TCRs were dominant, and they spanned spike. Variant regions that are unmutated are reportedly the target of nearly half of spike-specific TCRs. Females made up more of the donors, who were largely white British, and clonal diversity may have come out too low.

Clones were sequenced by immunoSEQ multiplex PCR, and TCRdb holds only the in-frame ones, with some missing. This sample yields 100,000 to 120,000 clones, of which over 75% are seen a single time; about 4.5% belongs to the top ten. The length of the CDR3 is 15 residues. Germline V lookup: CDR1 SGHTA, CDR2 FQGNSA. V gave up 1 base and J gave up 3 bases; unmatched junction bases: 5. About this clone: The target antigen is unknown.

The receptor comes from an adult in good health. The sample here was peripheral blood, taken on day 0 of AZD1222 vaccination. The chain links TRBV7-2 to TRBJ2-5, with 7 bases that match TRBD2. The CDR3 here is CASSLVASGKETQYF. CDR3 nucleotide sequence: TGTGCCAGCAGCTTAGTTGCTAGCGGAAAAGAGACCCAGTACTTC.